This T cell receptor beta chain was recovered during a study of blood T cell repertoires in COVID-19. In the study overall: Both acute and convalescent COVID-19 samples were obtained from the United States, Italy and Spain. Nucleic acid was either cDNA or gDNA, and it came from T cells, B-cell-depleted T cells, or PBMCs.

In the authors' methods: For nucleated cells, counts were estimated from reference gene primer amplification. The protocol was immunoSEQ multiplex PCR, while the TCRdb copy is restricted to in-frame clones and leaves out a portion. V, J and clone size were drawn from that table, and D and trimming were deduced from the DNA. The table has under 200,000 clones, 84% seen once; the top ten hold approximately 14%. Germline CDR1 is SGHAT and CDR2 is FQNNGV. CDR3 length equals 13 residues. V was clipped by 3 bases and J by 3 bases; unmatched bases: 1. The gene calls are TRBV11-2 and TRBJ2-7; 8 bases are shared with TRBD1. Material: peripheral blood. This clonotype originated in a man between 18 and 35 years old with active or convalescent COVID-19. CDR3 protein: CASSLDRDYEQYF. For the CDR3, the DNA is TGTGCCAGCAGCTTGGACAGGGACTACGAGCAGTACTTC.